This TCR beta chain is from a study of T-cell memory formation after mild COVID-19. Turning to the study itself: TCR clusters largely stayed donor specific. Findings of the study overall: CD4+ contracting clones were found mainly in CM and EM, and CD8+ ones in EMRA. Clonal second-wave expansions that peaked on day 37 had unconfirmed SARS-CoV-2 specificity.

MiXCR, applied by TCRdb to the 5' RACE reads, yields one record per CDR3 protein. The table has approximately 350,000 distinct CDR3 sequences, over 13% seen once. This clonotype was observed a few times. Its antigen is still unknown. The CDR3 is 16 residues long. Losses at the gene ends were 4 bases for V and 1 base for J; bases not matched to a gene: 7. CDR1 is SGHAT and CDR2 is FQNNGV in the germline V gene. The sequence was collected from a young man who had mild COVID-19 (a few samples of this study predate the infection). Cell type and time point are not known. Sequenced: PBMCs or a T cell subset sorted from them (not recorded which). This rearrangement joins TRBV11-2 to TRBJ2-5, with 9 bases aligning to TRBD2. CDR3 sequence: CASSYPGGGAQETQYF. The CDR3 region has the DNA TGTGCCAGCAGCTATCCGGGCGGGGGGGCCCAAGAGACCCAGTACTTC.